The 12 T cell receptor beta chains listed next were all sequenced from one sample in a study of T-cell reconstitution after alpha-beta-depleted transplantation in children. As it was prepared, the TCRbeta library received unique molecular identifiers. In TCRdb, the PCR reads were re-called with MiXCR into one record per CDR3 protein. The data show 300,000 to 350,000 distinct CDR3 sequences, roughly 15% seen once. Sequenced here: PBMCs, mostly from graft donor cells, sampled 360 days after TCRalphabeta/CD19-depleted stem cell transplant. The source is a male patient aged 2 to 9 who had a stem cell transplant for acute lymphoblastic leukemia, so the T cells may come from the graft donor.

The chain joins TRBV9 to TRBJ2-1, with 8 bases lining up with TRBD2. The CDR3 is 15 residues long. V lost 0 bases to trimming and J lost 4 bases; unmatched junction nucleotides: 3. Germline V gene lookup returns CDR1 SGDLS and CDR2 YYNGEE. The CDR3 nucleotides read TGTGCCAGCAGCGTAGATCCGGGGGGGTACAATGAGCAGTTCTTC. It specifies CASSVDPGGYNEQFF.

This clonotype showed up just a few times. The V gene is TRBV18, the J gene TRBJ1-6; the D is unclear. The CDR3 consists of 13 residues. V was cut by 4 bases and J by 4 bases, with 5 bases left in between. Germline V gene lookup returns CDR1 KGHSH and CDR2 LQKENI. CDR3 DNA: TGTGCCAGCTCACTGGCGTATAATTCACCCCTCCACTTT. Amino acid sequence: CASSLAYNSPLHF. The whole variable domain, filled in from reference TRBV18 and TRBJ1-6, reads NAGVMQNPRHLVRRRGQEARLRCSPMKGHSHVYWYRQLPEEGLKFMVYLQKENIIDESGMPKERFSAEFPKEGPSILRIQQVVRGDSAAYFCASSLAYNSPLHFGNGTRLTVT.

This clonotype showed up just a few times. The chain combines TRBV5-1 with TRBJ2-3; possible D gene TRBD2, 5 bases. Germline loops: CDR1 SGHRS, CDR2 YFSETQ. CDR3 size: 13 residues. V was shortened by 0 bases and J by 10 bases, with 12 bases between the two germline ends. CDR3 sequence: CASSLEAVEPQYF. CDR3 DNA: TGCGCCAGCAGCTTGGAAGCGGTAGAGCCGCAGTATTTT.

The chain uses TRBV20-1 and TRBJ1-5; 9 bases line up with TRBD1. The junction had 16 bases not matched to a gene; V was cut back by 1 base and J by 0 bases. CDR3 length: 20 residues. In germline, CDR1 is DFQATT, CDR2 SNEGSKA (reference sequence). CDR3 protein: CSARVAPDRGWGNSNQPQHF. The DNA for the CDR3 is TGCAGTGCTAGAGTAGCCCCGGACAGGGGATGGGGGAATAGCAATCAGCCCCAGCATTTT.

This clonotype was seen only a few times. The genes are TRBV28 and TRBJ1-2; D remains unclear. Between the trimmed V and J ends, which lost 5 bases and 3 bases, there was a span of 16 bases. The CDR3 has 15 residues. The germline V gene has CDR1 MDHEN and CDR2 SYDVKM. The chain's CDR3 is CASSGFPSNYYGYTF. The CDR3 DNA sequence: TGTGCCAGCAGTGGGTTTCCTTCAAATTACTATGGCTACACCTTC.

CDR3 sequence (DNA): TGCAGTGCTCGAGCAGGGCTGGCCAAAAACATTCAGTACTTC. It specifies CSARAGLAKNIQYF. The chain carries TRBV20-1 and TRBJ2-4; possibly TRBD1 for D (5 bases). Trimming cost V 5 bases and J 1 base, with 12 bases left between them. This CDR3 contains 14 residues. CDR1 and CDR2 (germline): DFQATT, SNEGSKA (reference sequence).

The rearrangement uses TRBV12-3 or TRBV12-4 and TRBJ2-1; a possible D gene is TRBD1 (5 bases). The CDR3 spans 14 residues. V gave up 3 bases and J gave up 4 bases, with 10 bases separating them. CDR3 nucleotide sequence: TGTGCCAGCAGTTTTCATGGGGCTTACAATGAGCAGTTCTTC. Translating gives CASSFHGAYNEQFF.

This clonotype was seen a few times. This sequence joins TRBV21-1 and TRBJ2-7. TRBV21-1 is marked as a pseudogene. The CDR3 is 13 amino acids. The CDR3 reads CASSKWGEDEQYF. The CDR3 nucleotides are TGTGCCAGCAGCAAATGGGGTGAGGACGAGCAGTACTTC.

The chain recombines TRBV4-2 with TRBJ2-3; a weak D match, TRBD1 (5 bases). V lost 1 base, J lost 3 bases, and 29 bases lay in between. The CDR3 has 21 residues. The germline V gene has CDR1 LGHNA and CDR2 YNFKEQ. CDR3 coding DNA: TGTGCCAGCAGCCAAGGGACCCGGCTCCACGAGGCAGGGTCGGGTACAGATACGCAGTATTTT. Encoded protein: CASSQGTRLHEAGSGTDTQYF.

The chain carries TRBV10-3 and TRBJ1-1, with D hard to call. V dropped 6 bases and J dropped 1 base, with 6 bases sitting between them. From germline, CDR1 is ENHRY and CDR2 SYGVKD. The CDR3 has 12 residues. CDR3 protein: CAISQWNTEAFF. In DNA, the CDR3 is TGTGCCATCAGCCAATGGAACACTGAAGCTTTCTTT.

There are a few counts of this clonotype. The V gene is TRBV29-1, the J gene TRBJ2-1; D may be TRBD1 or TRBD2 (7 bases each). Trimming took 0 bases from V and 4 from J, leaving 25 bases between them. Per germline, CDR1 SQVTM and CDR2 ANQGSEA. There are 19 residues in the CDR3. The CDR3 DNA reads TGCAGCGTTGAAGACACGAGAGCGCCACTAGCGACAGGGTACAATGAGCAGTTCTTC. This gives the protein CSVEDTRAPLATGYNEQFF.

The chain is built from TRBV4-3 and TRBJ2-4; 8 bases align to TRBD2. The V gene's germline CDR1 is LGHNA and CDR2 YSLEER. Unmatched junction bases numbered 6, after V lost 1 base and J lost 4 bases. This CDR3 is built from 16 residues. This CDR3 reads CASSQVGRGAKNIQYF. CDR3 nucleotides: TGCGCCAGCAGCCAAGTAGGGCGGGGGGCAAAAAACATTCAGTACTTC.